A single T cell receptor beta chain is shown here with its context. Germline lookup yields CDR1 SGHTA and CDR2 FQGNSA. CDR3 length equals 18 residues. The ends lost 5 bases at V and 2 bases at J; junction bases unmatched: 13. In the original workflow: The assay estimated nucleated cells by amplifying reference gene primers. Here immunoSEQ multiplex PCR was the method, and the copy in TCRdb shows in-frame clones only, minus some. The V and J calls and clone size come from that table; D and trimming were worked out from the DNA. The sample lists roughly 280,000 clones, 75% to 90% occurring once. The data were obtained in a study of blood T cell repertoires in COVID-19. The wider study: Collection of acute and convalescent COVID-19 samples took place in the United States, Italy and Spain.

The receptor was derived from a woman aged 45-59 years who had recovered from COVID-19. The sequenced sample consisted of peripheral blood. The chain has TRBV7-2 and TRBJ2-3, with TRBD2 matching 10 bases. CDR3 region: CASSKISSGRYFTDTQYF. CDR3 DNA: TGTGCCAGCAGCAAAATATCTAGCGGGAGATACTTCACAGATACGCAGTATTTT.